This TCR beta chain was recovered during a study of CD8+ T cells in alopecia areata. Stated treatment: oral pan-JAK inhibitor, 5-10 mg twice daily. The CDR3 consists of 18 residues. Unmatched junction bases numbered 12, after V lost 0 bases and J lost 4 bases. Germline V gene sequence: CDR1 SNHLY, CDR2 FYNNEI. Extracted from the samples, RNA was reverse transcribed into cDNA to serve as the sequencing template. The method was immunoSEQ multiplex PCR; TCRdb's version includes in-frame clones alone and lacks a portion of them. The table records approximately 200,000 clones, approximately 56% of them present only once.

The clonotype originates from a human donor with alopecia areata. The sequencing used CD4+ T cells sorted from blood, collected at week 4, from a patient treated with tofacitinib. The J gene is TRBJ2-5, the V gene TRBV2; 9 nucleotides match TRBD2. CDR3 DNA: TGTGCCAGCAGTGAAGCGAGGGCTAGCGGGAATCGCCGAGAGACCCAGTACTTC. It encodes CASSEARASGNRRETQYF.